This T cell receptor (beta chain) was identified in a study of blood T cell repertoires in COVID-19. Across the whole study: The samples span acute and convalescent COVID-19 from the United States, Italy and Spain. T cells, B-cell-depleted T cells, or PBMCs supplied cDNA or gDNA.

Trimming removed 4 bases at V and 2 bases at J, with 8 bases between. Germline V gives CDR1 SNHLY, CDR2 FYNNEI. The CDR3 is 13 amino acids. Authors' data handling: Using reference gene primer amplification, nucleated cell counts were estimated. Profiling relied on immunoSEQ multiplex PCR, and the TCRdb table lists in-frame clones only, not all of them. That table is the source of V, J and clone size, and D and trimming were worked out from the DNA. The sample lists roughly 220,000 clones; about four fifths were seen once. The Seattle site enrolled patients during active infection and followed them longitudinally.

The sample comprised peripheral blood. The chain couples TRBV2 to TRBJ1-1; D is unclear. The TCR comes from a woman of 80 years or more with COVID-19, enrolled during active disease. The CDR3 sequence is CASSGVSNTEAFF. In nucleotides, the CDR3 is TGTGCCAGCAGTGGCGTGTCCAACACTGAAGCTTTCTTT.